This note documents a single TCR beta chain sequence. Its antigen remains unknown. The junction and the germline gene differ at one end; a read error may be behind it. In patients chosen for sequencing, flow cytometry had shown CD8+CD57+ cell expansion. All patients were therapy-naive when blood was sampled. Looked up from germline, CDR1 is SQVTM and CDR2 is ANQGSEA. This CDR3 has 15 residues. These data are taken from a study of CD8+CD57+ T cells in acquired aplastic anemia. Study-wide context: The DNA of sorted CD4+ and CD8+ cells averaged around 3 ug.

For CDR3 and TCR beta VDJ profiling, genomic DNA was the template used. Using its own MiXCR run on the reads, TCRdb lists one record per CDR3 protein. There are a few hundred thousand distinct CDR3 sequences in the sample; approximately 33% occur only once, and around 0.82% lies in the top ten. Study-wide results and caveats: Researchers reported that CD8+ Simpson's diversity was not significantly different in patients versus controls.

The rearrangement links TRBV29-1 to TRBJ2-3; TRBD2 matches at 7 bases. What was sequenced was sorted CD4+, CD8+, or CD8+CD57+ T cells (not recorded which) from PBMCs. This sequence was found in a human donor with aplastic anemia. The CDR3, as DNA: TGCAGCGTCGAACGTCTGCAGACTAGCACAGATACGCGGTATTTT. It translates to CSVERLQTSTDTRYF.